These 24 T cell receptor beta chains originate from one sample sequenced in a study of T cell responses to AZD1222 COVID-19 vaccine. Sequenced by immunoSEQ multiplex PCR; TCRdb stores in-frame clones only, minus some. Seen here are about 120,000 clones, 80% to 90% observed once, and the top ten hold around 14%. The sequences come from peripheral blood, collected 28 days after the second AZD1222 dose. Every receptor here comes from an adult who received the AZD1222 COVID-19 vaccine.

This clone was seen more than once but under ten times. The gene calls are TRBV11-2 and TRBJ2-3; TRBD2 might be the D (6 bases). This CDR3 is built from 15 residues. V was trimmed by 7 bases and J by 4 bases, leaving 18 bases between them. Looked up from germline, CDR1 is SGHAT and CDR2 is FQNNGV. The CDR3: CASTPWLANADTQYF. For the CDR3, the DNA is TGTGCCAGCACCCCTTGGCTAGCGAATGCAGATACGCAGTATTTT.

The chain carries TRBV2 and TRBJ1-5, with 9 positions matching TRBD1. The CDR3 is made up of 17 amino acids. V shed 5 bases, J shed 2 bases, and the junction held 10 bases outside the gene matches. Germline values: CDR1 SNHLY, CDR2 FYNNEI. The CDR3 protein is CASSLQGALEGNQPQHF. The CDR3 coding sequence is TGTGCCAGCAGTCTACAGGGGGCGTTGGAAGGCAATCAGCCCCAGCATTTT.

This chain uses TRBV30 with TRBJ1-6, with D possibly being TRBD1 (5 bases). CDR3 size: 14 residues. Trimming took off 2 bases at V and 5 bases at J, with 10 bases between the two ends. In germline, CDR1 is GTSNPN, CDR2 SVGIG (reference sequence). CDR3 nucleotides: TGTGCCTGGAGTACCGACAGTAATAATTCACCCCTCCACTTT. Encoded protein: CAWSTDSNNSPLHF.

V usage is TRBV28 and J usage is TRBJ1-5; D perhaps matches TRBD1 (5 bases). This CDR3 is 15 amino acids long. V lost 5 bases and J 4 bases, leaving 15 bases between the germline ends. Germline loops: CDR1 MDHEN, CDR2 SYDVKM. The CDR3 sequence: CASSIQGGLNQPQHF. DNA of the CDR3: TGTGCCAGCAGTATCCAGGGTGGTCTAAATCAGCCCCAGCATTTT.

The CDR3 here is CASGRGGETQYF. DNA of the CDR3: TGTGCCAGCGGAAGGGGGGGAGAGACCCAGTACTTC. V and J are TRBV11-3 and TRBJ2-5, with D possibly being TRBD2 (7 bases). The CDR3 length is 12 residues. The V and J ends lost 8 bases and 4 bases respectively, with 11 bases between them. CDR1 SGHNT and CDR2 YENEEA come from the germline V gene.

This clone was detected once. J is TRBJ2-7 and V is TRBV5-6; D unclear. This CDR3 comprises 14 residues. The V and J ends lost 1 base and 4 bases respectively, with 12 bases between them. Germline CDR1 SGHDT, CDR2 YYEEEE. CDR3 residues: CASSLRYRVYEQYF. The CDR3 DNA is TGTGCCAGCAGCTTGCGGTATAGAGTTTACGAGCAGTACTTC.

The chain is built from TRBV6-5 and TRBJ1-1; 9 bases are a match to TRBD1. Trimming cost V 7 bases and J 4 bases; bases outside gene matches: 7. The CDR3 consists of 14 residues. Germline assignment: CDR1 MNHEY and CDR2 SVGAGI. DNA for the CDR3: TGTGCCAGCACCACGACAGGGGGGGTCACTGAAGCTTTCTTT. Residues: CASTTTGGVTEAFF.

The gene calls are TRBV7-9 and TRBJ2-1, with TRBD1 matching 7 bases. The V segment lost 5 bases and the J segment 4 bases; nucleotides outside the gene matches: 8. Germline values: CDR1 SEHNR, CDR2 FQNEAQ (reference sequence). This CDR3 contains 15 residues. The CDR3 DNA reads as TGTGCCAGCAGCGTGAGGGGGACAGAATACAATGAGCAGTTCTTC. This codes for CASSVRGTEYNEQFF.

The V call is TRBV5-4, the J call TRBJ2-5; no clear D gene. Germline assignment: CDR1 SGHNT and CDR2 YYREEE (reference sequence). V was shortened by 2 bases and J by 4 bases, with 6 bases between the two germline ends. This CDR3 is built from 12 residues. CDR3 sequence (DNA): TGTGCCAGCAGCTTTTGGGGAGAGACCCAGTACTTC. This gives the protein CASSFWGETQYF.

The chain combines TRBV29-1 with TRBJ1-2, with 8 bases lining up with TRBD1. The CDR3 is 12 amino acids. With 6 bases clipped from V and 4 bases from J, the junction kept 4 bases outside the gene matches. Germline values: CDR1 SQVTM, CDR2 ANQGSEA. CDR3 amino acids: CSVPDRGYGYTF. The CDR3 nucleotides are TGCAGCGTACCCGACAGGGGCTATGGCTACACCTTC.

This chain uses TRBV4-2 with TRBJ2-7; D is possibly TRBD1 (6 bases). V was clipped by 1 base and J by 1 base, with 11 bases between them. CDR3 length equals 15 residues. CDR1 LGHNA and CDR2 YNFKEQ come from the germline V gene. CDR3 sequence (DNA): TGTGCCAGCAGCCAAGTTGAGACAGGATCCTACGAGCAGTACTTC. Translating it yields CASSQVETGSYEQYF.

The V gene is TRBV6-1, the J gene TRBJ1-6; D uncertain. V lost 2 bases, J lost 6 bases, and 5 bases lay in between. In germline, CDR1 is MNHNS, CDR2 SASEGT. This CDR3 region has 13 residues. CDR3 DNA sequence: TGTGCCAGCAGTGAACCGACTAATTCACCCCTCCACTTT. Translation: CASSEPTNSPLHF.

V and J are TRBV5-4 and TRBJ2-7, with D tentatively TRBD1 (6 bases). Germline CDR1 and CDR2: SGHNT and YYREEE (reference sequence). With 4 bases removed from V and 0 bases from J, the gap between germline ends came to 17 bases. The CDR3 sequence is 16 residues long. CDR3: CASSRRQDSLSYEQYF. CDR3 DNA sequence: TGTGCCAGCAGCCGAAGACAGGATAGCCTCTCCTACGAGCAGTACTTC.

This clone was detected only a few times. V and J are TRBV5-4 and TRBJ2-7; 9 bases are shared with TRBD2. With V trimmed by 0 bases and J by 0 bases, 4 bases remained unmatched. The CDR3 covers 16 residues. The germline V gene encodes CDR1 SGHNT and CDR2 YYREEE (reference sequence). The CDR3 sequence is CASSLGLAGTSYEQYF. Written as DNA, the CDR3 is TGTGCCAGCAGCTTGGGGCTAGCGGGGACCTCCTACGAGCAGTACTTC. Full variable domain (rest looked up from reference TRBV5-4 and TRBJ2-7): ETGVTQSPTHLIKTRGQQVTLRCSSQSGHNTVSWYQQALGQGPQFIFQYYREEENGRGNFPPRFSGLQFPNYSSELNVNALELDDSALYLCASSLGLAGTSYEQYFGPGTRLTVT.

The chain carries TRBV4-1 and TRBJ1-1, with D tentatively TRBD1 (6 bases). The ends were cut back, 1 base at V and 0 bases at J, with 15 bases in the middle. Germline V gene data show CDR1 as MGHRA and CDR2 as YSYEKL. This CDR3 is 17 amino acids long. The CDR3 sequence: CASSQGWGANMNTEAFF. The DNA of the CDR3 is TGCGCCAGCAGCCAAGGTTGGGGGGCAAACATGAACACTGAAGCTTTCTTT.

The chain uses TRBV18 and TRBJ2-7; D is ambiguous. Germline CDR1 is KGHSH and CDR2 is LQKENI. The CDR3 is 14 residues long. V was trimmed by 2 bases and J by 7 bases, leaving 15 bases between them. The DNA for the CDR3 is TGTGCCAGCTCACCAGTGACCCCACCTTTGGAGCAGTACTTC. The encoded protein is CASSPVTPPLEQYF.

The gene calls are TRBV18 and TRBJ1-1; the D is unclear. Trimming cost V 3 bases and J 4 bases, with 6 bases left between them. Germline V CDR1 and CDR2: KGHSH, LQKENI. This CDR3 is 12 amino acids long. The CDR3 loop reads CASSPRRTEAFF. Written as DNA, the CDR3 is TGTGCCAGCTCACCCAGGCGCACTGAAGCTTTCTTT.

This clone was recorded only once. The chain recombines TRBV29-1 with TRBJ2-7; D is perhaps TRBD1 or TRBD2 (5 bases each). The V gene lost 7 bases and the J gene lost 2 bases, with 18 bases spanning the gap. This CDR3 comprises 14 residues. Germline V lookup: CDR1 SQVTM, CDR2 ANQGSEA. CDR3 in DNA: TGCAGCGCTGGAACCGCCGGGGCCCCCTACGAGCAGTACTTC. It is translated as CSAGTAGAPYEQYF.

The genes are TRBV9 and TRBJ1-1, with a possible D match to TRBD1 (5 bases). The CDR3 is 13 residues long. Trimming shortened V by 3 bases and J by 3 bases, and 9 bases separated the two germline ends. Germline CDR1 reads SGDLS; CDR2 reads YYNGEE. The CDR3: CASSAQGHTEAFF. DNA of the CDR3: TGTGCCAGCAGCGCTCAGGGTCACACTGAAGCTTTCTTT.

The chain carries TRBV7-9 and TRBJ2-3, with 11 positions matching TRBD1. With 5 bases clipped from V and 2 bases from J, the junction kept 6 bases outside the gene matches. The CDR3 sequence is 16 residues long. Germline assignment: CDR1 SEHNR and CDR2 FQNEAQ (reference sequence). The chain's CDR3 is CASSPRDRGSTDTQYF. The CDR3 DNA sequence: TGTGCCAGCAGCCCTCGGGACAGGGGGTCCACAGATACGCAGTATTTT. Filled out from reference TRBV7-9 and TRBJ2-3, the complete variable domain reads DTGVSQNPRHKITKRGQNVTFRCDPISEHNRLYWYRQTLGQGPEFLTYFQNEAQLEKSRLLSDRFSAERPKGSFSTLEIQRTEQGDSAMYLCASSPRDRGSTDTQYFGPGTRLTVL.

V and J are TRBV10-3 and TRBJ2-5, with a possible D match to TRBD1 (5 bases). Germline V CDR1 and CDR2: ENHRY, SYGVKD. The ends were cut back, 0 bases at V and 5 bases at J, with 13 bases in the middle. The CDR3 loop spans 15 amino acids. DNA of the CDR3: TGTGCCATCAGTGAGTCGATGGGGCAAAGGGAGACCCAGTACTTC. Its protein is CAISESMGQRETQYF.

This chain connects TRBV11-2 to TRBJ1-1; D is uncertain. The length of the CDR3 is 13 residues. Trimming shortened V by 6 bases and J by 0 bases, and 8 bases separated the two germline ends. Germline loops: CDR1 SGHAT, CDR2 FQNNGV. The CDR3 here is CASRMTVNTEAFF. The CDR3, as DNA: TGTGCCAGCAGGATGACGGTGAACACTGAAGCTTTCTTT.

The V and J genes are TRBV11-2 and TRBJ1-2; the match to TRBD1 covers 9 bases. CDR1 is SGHAT, CDR2 FQNNGV, per germline. The length of the CDR3 is 14 residues. Germline trimming cut 0 bases from V and 8 bases from J; bases unmatched to any gene: 4. The CDR3 DNA reads as TGTGCCAGCAGCTTAGATACAGGGGGCGGCGGCTACACCTTC. Protein: CASSLDTGGGGYTF.

The V call is TRBV30, the J call TRBJ1-6; D not certain. Trimming left V 3 bases short and J 5 bases short, with 5 bases between. The CDR3 is 12 residues long. The germline CDR1 and CDR2 sequences are GTSNPN and SVGIG (reference sequence). The chain's CDR3 is CAWSPNNSPLHF. CDR3 nucleotide sequence: TGTGCCTGGAGCCCAAATAATTCACCCCTCCACTTT. The complete variable domain, with remaining parts taken from reference TRBV30 and TRBJ1-6, reads SQTIHQWPATLVQPVGSPLSLECTVEGTSNPNLYWYRQAAGRGLQLLFYSVGIGQISSEVPQNLSASRPQDRQFILSSKKLLLSDSGFYLCAWSPNNSPLHFGNGTRLTVT.